These 19 T cell receptor beta chains share one sample of origin, sequenced in a study of graft-versus-host responses after intestinal transplantation. Their antigens are not known. Data came from immunoSEQ multiplex PCR; TCRdb stores just in-frame clones and leaves some out. Among about 120,000 clones listed, just under 95% were seen once. The specimen was unstimulated CD4+ T cells sorted from spleen or lymph node cells, collected before intestinal transplant. These receptors all stem from a human donor who received an intestinal transplant.

This clone turned up a few times. The J gene is TRBJ2-2, the V gene TRBV7-9; TRBD1 matches 8 bases. Germline CDR1 is SEHNR and CDR2 is FQNEAQ (reference sequence). J lost 6 bases, V lost 4 bases, and 7 bases had no gene match. The CDR3 extends over 15 amino acids. The CDR3 sequence is CASSSGQVVAGELFF. DNA of the CDR3: TGTGCCAGCAGCTCGGGACAGGTTGTGGCCGGGGAGCTGTTTTTT.

The chain uses TRBV18 and TRBJ1-3; a weak D match, TRBD1 (5 bases). This CDR3 contains 18 residues. Trimming cost V 3 bases and J 4 bases, with 22 bases left between them. Germline lookup yields CDR1 KGHSH and CDR2 LQKENI. CDR3 in amino acids: CASSPVSGPGPVGNTIYF. The CDR3 DNA is TGTGCCAGCTCACCGGTATCGGGGCCAGGGCCCGTGGGAAACACCATATATTTT.

This chain joins TRBV5-4 and TRBJ2-1; D is possibly TRBD2 (7 bases). V was clipped by 3 bases and J by 0 bases, with 16 bases between them. The CDR3 has 17 residues. Germline CDR1 and CDR2: SGHNT and YYREEE (reference sequence). The CDR3 nucleotides are TGTGCCAGCAGCTCTGGGGGGGCCCGAAGCTCCTACAATGAGCAGTTCTTC. Translation: CASSSGGARSSYNEQFF.

In nucleotides, the CDR3 is TGTGCCAGCAGTGTAGGTGGGGGTGGCTACACCTTC. Its translation: CASSVGGGGYTF. The chain couples TRBV2 to TRBJ1-2, with D possibly TRBD1 on 5 matching bases. The CDR3 is made up of 12 amino acids. V lost 4 bases to trimming and J lost 7 bases, with 10 bases between them. Germline assignment: CDR1 SNHLY and CDR2 FYNNEI.

The rearrangement joins TRBV19 to TRBJ1-1; possible D gene TRBD1, 5 bases. The germline gives CDR1 LNHDA, CDR2 SQIVND (reference sequence). The CDR3 has 17 residues. V was clipped by 2 bases and J by 1 base, with 17 bases between them. The CDR3 nucleotides are TGTGCCAGTAGTATACTCGGCAGGGCGACGGCGAACACTGAAGCTTTCTTT. This translates into CASSILGRATANTEAFF. The whole variable domain, remainder taken from reference TRBV19 and TRBJ1-1, is DGGITQSPKYLFRKEGQNVTLSCEQNLNHDAMYWYRQDPGQGLRLIYYSQIVNDFQKGDIAEGYSVSREKKESFPLTVTSAQKNPTAFYLCASSILGRATANTEAFFGQGTRLTVV.

The chain combines TRBV11-2 with TRBJ1-1, with TRBD1 identical over 9 bases. CDR3 length: 14 amino acids. After removal of 4 bases from V and 5 bases from J, the junction contained 5 bases not matched to a gene. Germline V gene data show CDR1 as SGHAT and CDR2 as FQNNGV. The DNA for the CDR3 is TGTGCCAGCAGCTCCAACAGGGGGCGGACTGAAGCTTTCTTT. This translates into CASSSNRGRTEAFF. Together with reference TRBV11-2 and TRBJ1-1, the CDR3 gives the full variable domain: EAGVAQSPRYKIIEKRQSVAFWCNPISGHATLYWYQQILGQGPKLLIQFQNNGVVDDSQLPKDRFSAERLKGVDSTLKIQPAKLEDSAVYLCASSSNRGRTEAFFGQGTRLTVV.

The J gene is TRBJ2-1, the V gene TRBV4-1, with TRBD1 matching over 7 bases. J gave up 10 bases and V 0 bases, and 15 bases lay outside the gene matches. The CDR3 extends over 17 amino acids. Looked up from germline, CDR1 is MGHRA and CDR2 is YSYEKL. The CDR3 DNA is TGCGCCAGCAGCCAAGATAAGGACCTTCAAGGGGGCGAGGAGCAGTTCTTC. Translating it yields CASSQDKDLQGGEEQFF.

The chain recombines TRBV7-2 with TRBJ1-1; D is undetermined. The CDR3 is made up of 13 amino acids. Trimming took 6 bases from V and 3 from J, leaving 11 bases between them. Per the germline V gene, CDR1 is SGHTA and CDR2 is FQGNSA. The CDR3 reads CASRQTSDTEAFF. CDR3 nucleotide sequence: TGTGCCAGCAGACAAACCTCCGACACTGAAGCTTTCTTT. The entire variable domain, with the rest obtained from reference TRBV7-2 and TRBJ1-1, is as follows: GAGVSQSPSNKVTEKGKDVELRCDPISGHTALYWYRQSLGQGLEFLIYFQGNSAPDKSGLPSDRFSAERTGGSVSTLTIQRTQQEDSAVYLCASRQTSDTEAFFGQGTRLTVV.

V is TRBV5-1 and J is TRBJ2-3; 12 bases match TRBD2. The CDR3 contains 16 residues. Trimming cost V 4 bases and J 3 bases; bases outside gene matches: 6. Germline-derived CDR1 and CDR2 are SGHRS and YFSETQ. CDR3 residues: CASSKRTSGVTDTQYF. CDR3 nucleotide sequence: TGCGCCAGCAGCAAACGGACTAGCGGGGTAACAGATACGCAGTATTTT.

The chain couples TRBV5-6 to TRBJ1-3; the D gene is possibly TRBD1 (5 bases). CDR3 length: 15 amino acids. V dropped 2 bases and J dropped 0 bases, with 9 bases sitting between them. Germline CDR1 and CDR2: SGHDT and YYEEEE. The CDR3 nucleotides read TGTGCCAGCAGCTTTCTCCAGGGCTCTGGAAACACCATATATTTT. This encodes CASSFLQGSGNTIYF.

The chain couples TRBV28 to TRBJ1-1; D call uncertain. The V gene lost 6 bases and the J gene lost 6 bases, with 11 bases spanning the gap. Germline CDR1 reads MDHEN; CDR2 reads SYDVKM. The CDR3 runs 12 residues. The DNA of the CDR3 is TGTGCCAGCAGCTCCTACTGGGCTGAAGCTTTCTTT. It specifies CASSSYWAEAFF.

This chain uses TRBV7-9 with TRBJ2-2; TRBD2 matches 9 bases. The trim removed 1 base at V and 5 bases at J, leaving 11 bases unmatched. The V gene's germline CDR1 is SEHNR and CDR2 FQNEAQ (reference sequence). CDR3 length: 18 amino acids. The CDR3 region is CASSLGWASGISTGELFF. The CDR3 DNA follows: TGTGCCAGCAGCTTAGGTTGGGCTAGCGGGATTTCGACCGGGGAGCTGTTTTTT.

The J gene is TRBJ2-5, the V gene TRBV4-1, with D unresolved. Germline V gene data show CDR1 as MGHRA and CDR2 as YSYEKL. The CDR3 is made up of 15 amino acids. Trimming removed 0 bases at V and 1 base at J, with 9 bases between. CDR3 loop: CASSQDPRSQETQYF. In DNA form, the CDR3 reads TGCGCCAGCAGCCAAGATCCCAGGAGCCAAGAGACCCAGTACTTC.

CDR3 region: CAWSHLDRVGYGYTF. CDR3 in DNA: TGTGCCTGGAGTCACCTCGACAGGGTAGGCTATGGCTACACCTTC. The rearrangement joins TRBV30 to TRBJ1-2; 7 bases are a match to TRBD1. CDR3 length: 15 residues. CDR1 is GTSNPN and CDR2 is SVGIG in the germline V gene (reference sequence). After removal of 2 bases from V and 4 bases from J, the junction contained 10 bases not matched to a gene.

About this clone: Other DNA sequences from this sample encode an identical CDR3 as well. This chain joins TRBV5-1 and TRBJ2-5; 11 bases line up with TRBD2. CDR1 and CDR2 from the germline V gene are SGHRS and YFSETQ. The J segment lost 4 bases and the V segment lost 4 bases, leaving 0 bases of the junction unmatched. This CDR3 is built from 13 residues. This CDR3 reads CASSLAGGETQYF. The CDR3 DNA follows: TGCGCCAGCAGCCTAGCGGGAGGAGAGACCCAGTACTTC. Full variable domain (rest looked up from reference TRBV5-1 and TRBJ2-5): KAGVTQTPRYLIKTRGQQVTLSCSPISGHRSVSWYQQTPGQGLQFLFEYFSETQRNKGNFPGRFSGRQFSNSRSEMNVSTLELGDSALYLCASSLAGGETQYFGPGTRLLVL.

The J gene is TRBJ2-2, the V gene TRBV6-1; a possible D gene is TRBD1 (6 bases). Deletions cut 8 bases from V and 2 bases from J, with 12 bases between. The CDR3 is made up of 14 amino acids. Germline V gene sequence: CDR1 MNHNS, CDR2 SASEGT. In DNA form, the CDR3 reads TGTGCCAGCTCTGGGACACTAAACACCGGGGAGCTGTTTTTT. It codes for CASSGTLNTGELFF.

The V call is TRBV5-1, the J call TRBJ2-6; D gene ambiguous. This CDR3 contains 16 residues. From germline, CDR1 is SGHRS and CDR2 YFSETQ. V was cut by 3 bases and J by 0 bases, with 10 bases left in between. CDR3 region: CASSWKQRSGANVLTF. The CDR3 nucleotides read TGCGCCAGCAGCTGGAAGCAACGCTCTGGGGCCAACGTCCTGACTTTC.

The rearrangement uses TRBV11-2 and TRBJ2-4; 8 bases match TRBD2. There are 17 residues in the CDR3. Germline CDR1 and CDR2: SGHAT and FQNNGV. V lost 1 base and J lost 1; bases outside the gene matches: 6. DNA of the CDR3: TGTGCCAGCAGCTTAGTAACTAGCGGTTTCGCCAAAAACATTCAGTACTTC. This translates into CASSLVTSGFAKNIQYF. Combining the CDR3 with reference TRBV11-2 and TRBJ2-4 gives the whole variable domain EAGVAQSPRYKIIEKRQSVAFWCNPISGHATLYWYQQILGQGPKLLIQFQNNGVVDDSQLPKDRFSAERLKGVDSTLKIQPAKLEDSAVYLCASSLVTSGFAKNIQYFGAGTRLSVL.

The rearrangement uses TRBV15 and TRBJ1-3, with D tentatively TRBD1 (6 bases). The CDR3 consists of 16 residues. CDR1 is LNHNV and CDR2 is YYDKDF in the germline V gene (reference sequence). Between the trimmed V and J ends, which lost 0 bases and 4 bases, there was a span of 13 bases. CDR3 coding DNA: TGTGCCACCAGCAGAGAAGGGGGGGCGCAGGGAAACACCATATATTTT. Encoded protein: CATSREGGAQGNTIYF. Drawing the rest from reference TRBV15 and TRBJ1-3, the complete variable domain is DAMVIQNPRYQVTQFGKPVTLSCSQTLNHNVMYWYQQKSSQAPKLLFHYYDKDFNNEADTPDNFQSRRPNTSFCFLDIRSPGLGDTAMYLCATSREGGAQGNTIYFGEGSWLTVV.